These 32 T cell receptor beta chains were sequenced from one sample in a study of blood T cell repertoires in COVID-19. The method was immunoSEQ multiplex PCR; TCRdb's version includes in-frame clones alone and lacks a portion of them. This table has about 130,000 clones, approximately 85% appearing once. Sequencing input: peripheral blood. The receptors derive from an elderly woman with acute or convalescent COVID-19.

The chain recombines TRBV11-2 with TRBJ2-2; TRBD1 agrees at 9 bases. Germline assignment: CDR1 SGHAT and CDR2 FQNNGV. The V segment lost 5 bases and the J segment 6 bases; nucleotides outside the gene matches: 10. This CDR3 spans 16 amino acids. The CDR3 is CASSQDRGRVAGELFF. Here the CDR3 DNA reads TGTGCCAGCAGCCAGGACAGGGGAAGGGTGGCCGGGGAGCTGTTTTTT. Full variable domain (outside the CDR3, taken from reference TRBV11-2 and TRBJ2-2): EAGVAQSPRYKIIEKRQSVAFWCNPISGHATLYWYQQILGQGPKLLIQFQNNGVVDDSQLPKDRFSAERLKGVDSTLKIQPAKLEDSAVYLCASSQDRGRVAGELFFGEGSRLTVL.

J is TRBJ2-7 and V is TRBV11-2; 9 positions agree with TRBD1. With V trimmed by 5 bases and J by 6 bases, 5 bases remained unmatched. CDR3 size: 13 residues. Germline loops: CDR1 SGHAT, CDR2 FQNNGV. DNA of the CDR3: TGTGCCAGCAGCACGGGACAGGGAGCCGAGCAGTACGTC. This sequence encodes CASSTGQGAEQYV.

V usage is TRBV9 and J usage is TRBJ2-3; TRBD2 matches at 7 bases. In germline, CDR1 is SGDLS, CDR2 YYNGEE. This CDR3 has 15 amino acids. The V and J ends lost 0 bases and 7 bases, in that order; junction bases with no gene match: 8. CDR3 DNA sequence: TGTGCCAGCAGCGTAGCCTCGGGGGGTTATAATACGCAGTATTTT. Amino acid sequence: CASSVASGGYNTQYF.

The CDR3 DNA is TGCGCCAGCAGCCAAGAAACCGTCGGGACAGGGATGACTGAAGCTTTCTTT. It is translated as CASSQETVGTGMTEAFF. The chain carries TRBV4-3 and TRBJ1-1; TRBD1 matches 9 bases. The CDR3 extends over 17 amino acids. Losses at the gene ends were 0 bases for V and 5 bases for J; bases not matched to a gene: 10. From germline, CDR1 is LGHNA and CDR2 YSLEER.

The chain recombines TRBV5-1 with TRBJ1-1; 7 nucleotides align to TRBD1. Germline loops: CDR1 SGHRS, CDR2 YFSETQ. The CDR3 has 15 amino acids. V lost 1 base to trimming and J lost 4 bases; unmatched junction nucleotides: 7. CDR3 residues: CASSLQRQGPTEAFF. The DNA for the CDR3 is TGCGCCAGCAGCTTGCAAAGACAGGGACCCACTGAAGCTTTCTTT.

V and J are TRBV2 and TRBJ1-2, with D uncertain. CDR1 and CDR2 from the germline V gene are SNHLY and FYNNEI. The CDR3 sequence is 11 residues long. The V end was cut by 5 bases, the J end by 4 bases, with 5 bases between. DNA of the CDR3: TGTGCCAGCAGTCTCGTCTATGGCTACACCTTC. As protein: CASSLVYGYTF.

The chain links TRBV27 to TRBJ1-6; D is ambiguous. The V end was cut by 0 bases, the J end by 1 base, with 10 bases between. Per germline, CDR1 MNHEY and CDR2 SMNVEV (reference sequence). The CDR3 runs to 17 residues. The CDR3 loop is CASSLSWSGSYNSPLHF. As DNA, the CDR3 is TGTGCCAGCAGTTTATCGTGGAGTGGTTCCTATAATTCACCCCTCCACTTT.

The chain is built from TRBV7-9 and TRBJ1-5; D call uncertain. V lost 1 base to trimming and J lost 1 base, with 5 bases between them. The CDR3 is 14 residues long. Looked up from germline, CDR1 is SEHNR and CDR2 is FQNEAQ (reference sequence). The CDR3 nucleotides are TGTGCCAGCAGCTTAGTAAGCAGCAATCAGCCCCAGCATTTT. Translating it yields CASSLVSSNQPQHF.

The V gene is TRBV5-1, the J gene TRBJ2-3, with 8 positions matching TRBD2. The CDR3 loop spans 15 amino acids. Germline V gives CDR1 SGHRS, CDR2 YFSETQ. V shed 3 bases and J 4 bases; nucleotides not matched to a gene: 7. The CDR3 DNA reads as TGCGCCAGCAGCTACTACGGGGGGGCCTCAGATACGCAGTATTTT. This codes for CASSYYGGASDTQYF.

This clone came up a few times. The chain recombines TRBV5-1 with TRBJ2-2; a weak D match, TRBD2 (6 bases). With 1 base removed from V and 6 bases from J, the gap between germline ends came to 7 bases. The CDR3 runs 13 residues. Germline loops: CDR1 SGHRS, CDR2 YFSETQ. For the CDR3, the DNA is TGCGCCAGCAGCTTGTGGGGGGCCGGGGAGCTGTTTTTT. It is translated as CASSLWGAGELFF.

V usage is TRBV2 and J usage is TRBJ1-5; D is possibly TRBD1 (5 bases). This CDR3 spans 15 amino acids. The ends were cut back, 4 bases at V and 3 bases at J, with 13 bases in the middle. Germline V gene sequence: CDR1 SNHLY, CDR2 FYNNEI. The CDR3 is CASSGGLSNNQPQHF. The DNA for the CDR3 is TGTGCCAGCAGTGGGGGACTCAGCAACAATCAGCCCCAGCATTTT.

The chain combines TRBV9 with TRBJ1-6, with D perhaps matching TRBD1 (6 bases). CDR1 and CDR2 (germline): SGDLS, YYNGEE. V shed 0 bases and J shed 5 bases, with 9 bases lying between them. The length of the CDR3 is 15 residues. The CDR3 loop is CASSVVGHNNSPLHF. The CDR3 coding sequence is TGTGCCAGCAGCGTAGTGGGACATAATAATTCACCCCTCCACTTT.

The J gene is TRBJ1-4, the V gene TRBV4-2, with a tentative D call TRBD1 (5 bases). V was shortened by 4 bases and J by 0 bases, with 12 bases between the two germline ends. The CDR3 totals 16 residues. Germline CDR1 reads LGHNA; CDR2 reads YNFKEQ. Here the CDR3 reads CASSPLGGATNEKLFF. The CDR3 DNA is TGTGCCAGCAGCCCTTTGGGGGGAGCAACTAATGAAAAACTGTTTTTT.

V and J are TRBV11-1 and TRBJ1-1; D call uncertain. The CDR3 has 13 amino acids. Germline-derived CDR1 and CDR2 are SGHAT and FQDESV (reference sequence). Trimming left V 1 base short and J 0 bases short, with 3 bases between. CDR3 protein: CASSLGMNTEAFF. The DNA of the CDR3 is TGTGCCAGCAGCTTAGGTATGAACACTGAAGCTTTCTTT.

This chain's CDR3 is CAISPRGNTEAFF. The CDR3 nucleotides are TGTGCCATCAGCCCCCGGGGAAACACTGAAGCTTTCTTT. This rearrangement joins TRBV10-3 to TRBJ1-1, with D unclear. V lost 6 bases and J 2 bases, leaving 10 bases between the germline ends. Germline assignment: CDR1 ENHRY and CDR2 SYGVKD. The length of the CDR3 is 13 residues.

The V and J genes are TRBV9 and TRBJ2-1; 8 bases line up with TRBD1. With V trimmed by 0 bases and J by 6 bases, 8 bases remained unmatched. The CDR3 contains 16 residues. The germline V gene encodes CDR1 SGDLS and CDR2 YYNGEE. This CDR3 is CASSVDSGTGFNEQFF. The CDR3 nucleotides read TGTGCCAGCAGCGTAGACTCTGGGACAGGCTTCAATGAGCAGTTCTTC.

The J gene is TRBJ2-6, the V gene TRBV19; D may be TRBD1 (5 bases). Germline CDR1 and CDR2: LNHDA and SQIVND (reference sequence). This CDR3 has 17 residues. The ends were cut back, 10 bases at V and 1 base at J, with 20 bases in the middle. CDR3 region: CATNHSPRQSGANVLTF. The CDR3 nucleotides are TGTGCCACTAACCACTCCCCGCGACAGTCTGGGGCCAACGTCCTGACTTTC.

This clone has only a few counts. The chain recombines TRBV2 with TRBJ1-1; a weak D match, TRBD1 (6 bases). This CDR3 is 12 amino acids long. CDR1 SNHLY and CDR2 FYNNEI come from the germline V gene. The V gene lost 8 bases and the J gene lost 1 base, with 8 bases spanning the gap. The CDR3: CASATGNTEAFF. The CDR3 DNA reads TGTGCCAGCGCGACAGGGAACACTGAAGCTTTCTTT.

The V call is TRBV19, the J call TRBJ2-7; D ambiguous. The CDR3 spans 13 residues. V was pared by 3 bases and J by 1 base, with 7 bases between. CDR1 and CDR2 from the germline V gene are LNHDA and SQIVND (reference sequence). This CDR3 is CASSITSSYEQYF. CDR3 sequence (DNA): TGTGCCAGTAGTATTACCAGTTCCTACGAGCAGTACTTC.

This clone has a single count. The V and J genes are TRBV7-6 and TRBJ1-2; 7 nucleotides agree with TRBD1. Germline lookup yields CDR1 SGHVS and CDR2 FNYEAQ. The J segment lost 9 bases and the V segment lost 4 bases, leaving 8 bases of the junction unmatched. The CDR3 covers 13 residues. The CDR3 DNA reads TGTGCCAGCAGCTCTCCGGGACAGAAAAGCTACACCTTC. Translated, it gives CASSSPGQKSYTF.

The chain uses TRBV6-6 and TRBJ1-2, with a possible D match to TRBD1 (5 bases). Germline CDR1 MNHNY, CDR2 SVGAGI (reference sequence). V was pared by 0 bases and J by 8 bases, with 10 bases between. The CDR3 runs 13 residues. CDR3 protein: CASSYSPGGGYTF. The CDR3 nucleotides read TGTGCCAGCAGTTACTCGCCGGGGGGGGGCTACACCTTC.

The rearrangement links TRBV5-1 to TRBJ1-6; tentative D call: TRBD1 (6 bases). The CDR3 totals 15 residues. Germline-derived CDR1 and CDR2 are SGHRS and YFSETQ. The V end was cut by 2 bases, the J end by 10 bases, with 16 bases between. The CDR3 DNA reads TGCGCCAGCAGCTTTGAGGACAGAGGGAAGTCACCCCTCCACTTT. It encodes CASSFEDRGKSPLHF.

The chain recombines TRBV5-1 with TRBJ1-1, with unresolved D. Per germline, CDR1 SGHRS and CDR2 YFSETQ. The CDR3 extends over 15 amino acids. Trimming took 1 base from V and 2 from J, leaving 12 bases between them. The DNA of the CDR3 is TGCGCCAGCAGCTTGTTGAACAGCGGCAACACTGAAGCTTTCTTT. It encodes CASSLLNSGNTEAFF. Using reference TRBV5-1 and TRBJ1-1 for the parts outside the CDR3, the full variable domain is KAGVTQTPRYLIKTRGQQVTLSCSPISGHRSVSWYQQTPGQGLQFLFEYFSETQRNKGNFPGRFSGRQFSNSRSEMNVSTLELGDSALYLCASSLLNSGNTEAFFGQGTRLTVV.

This chain links TRBV6-2 or TRBV6-3 with TRBJ1-5, with a weak D call TRBD1 (5 bases). Germline V gene lookup returns CDR1 MNHEY and CDR2 SVGEGT. Trimming removed 5 bases at V and 5 bases at J, with 13 bases between. There are 14 residues in the CDR3. The CDR3 sequence: CASSRSGTYQPQHF. CDR3 nucleotide sequence: TGTGCCAGCAGTAGGTCAGGGACTTATCAGCCCCAGCATTTT.

The chain couples TRBV29-1 to TRBJ2-3; 7 nucleotides line up with TRBD1. The CDR3 runs to 13 residues. V lost 7 bases to trimming and J lost 3 bases; unmatched junction nucleotides: 7. Looked up from germline, CDR1 is SQVTM and CDR2 is ANQGSEA. The CDR3 here is CSGRGRLTDTQYF. In DNA form, the CDR3 reads TGCAGCGGAAGGGGGCGTTTAACAGATACGCAGTATTTT.

The J gene is TRBJ1-6, the V gene TRBV5-5; D ambiguous. This CDR3 is built from 15 residues. Germline CDR1 reads SGHKS; CDR2 reads YYEKEE (reference sequence). V was cut by 4 bases and J by 9 bases, with 17 bases left in between. CDR3 sequence reads: CASSPRRQTGSPLHF. CDR3 coding DNA: TGTGCCAGCAGCCCAAGACGGCAGACGGGTTCACCCCTCCACTTT. The whole variable domain, filled in from reference TRBV5-5 and TRBJ1-6, reads DAGVTQSPTHLIKTRGQQVTLRCSPISGHKSVSWYQQVLGQGPQFIFQYYEKEERGRGNFPDRFSARQFPNYSSELNVNALLLGDSALYLCASSPRRQTGSPLHFGNGTRLTVT.

This clone showed up just a few times. The chain recombines TRBV28 with TRBJ1-5; no clear D gene. This CDR3 has 12 residues. The ends were cut back, 7 bases at V and 3 bases at J, with 7 bases in the middle. Germline CDR1 and CDR2: MDHEN and SYDVKM. The chain's CDR3 is CASKEANQPQHF. The CDR3 DNA is TGTGCCAGCAAGGAGGCCAATCAGCCCCAGCATTTT.

V is TRBV19 and J is TRBJ1-5, with TRBD1 identical over 7 bases. The CDR3 totals 16 residues. V gave up 4 bases and J gave up 4 bases; unmatched junction bases: 10. CDR1 is LNHDA and CDR2 is SQIVND in the germline V gene (reference sequence). The CDR3 is CASSNNRGRTNQPQHF. CDR3 DNA sequence: TGTGCCAGTAGTAATAACAGGGGCCGCACGAATCAGCCCCAGCATTTT.

CDR3 sequence reads: CASSLGVSGTEAFF. CDR3 DNA: TGCGCCAGCAGCTTGGGGGTTTCGGGGACTGAAGCTTTCTTT. The V call is TRBV5-1, the J call TRBJ1-1; D not resolved. V gave up 0 bases and J gave up 5 bases, with 11 bases separating them. The germline V gene encodes CDR1 SGHRS and CDR2 YFSETQ. This CDR3 comprises 14 residues. Complete variable domain (other parts from reference TRBV5-1 and TRBJ1-1): KAGVTQTPRYLIKTRGQQVTLSCSPISGHRSVSWYQQTPGQGLQFLFEYFSETQRNKGNFPGRFSGRQFSNSRSEMNVSTLELGDSALYLCASSLGVSGTEAFFGQGTRLTVV.

The chain carries TRBV5-1 and TRBJ2-1; 8 bases agree with TRBD2. Germline V gene data show CDR1 as SGHRS and CDR2 as YFSETQ. Trimming at V came to 3 bases and at J to 7 bases, leaving 6 bases not matched to a gene. The CDR3 has 14 residues. The CDR3 DNA reads as TGCGCCAGCAGCTCCCTGGGCGGGAGGAATGAGCAGTTCTTC. Translation: CASSSLGGRNEQFF.

The gene calls are TRBV18 and TRBJ1-1, with D possibly matching TRBD1 (6 bases). CDR1 and CDR2 (germline): KGHSH, LQKENI. V was shortened by 9 bases and J by 5 bases, with 22 bases between the two germline ends. There are 15 residues in the CDR3. The CDR3 region is CASHNQGGGRTEAFF. CDR3 nucleotides: TGTGCCAGTCACAATCAAGGGGGTGGGCGAACTGAAGCTTTCTTT.

The V gene is TRBV19, the J gene TRBJ1-2; D is possibly TRBD1 (5 bases). Germline assignment: CDR1 LNHDA and CDR2 SQIVND (reference sequence). The CDR3 runs 14 residues. V was clipped by 5 bases and J by 3 bases, with 13 bases between them. This CDR3 reads CASSLSSRDYGYTF. The CDR3 DNA follows: TGTGCCAGTAGTCTCTCCAGCAGGGACTATGGCTACACCTTC. The full variable domain, in which reference TRBV19 and TRBJ1-2 provide the parts outside the CDR3, is DGGITQSPKYLFRKEGQNVTLSCEQNLNHDAMYWYRQDPGQGLRLIYYSQIVNDFQKGDIAEGYSVSREKKESFPLTVTSAQKNPTAFYLCASSLSSRDYGYTFGSGTRLTVV.